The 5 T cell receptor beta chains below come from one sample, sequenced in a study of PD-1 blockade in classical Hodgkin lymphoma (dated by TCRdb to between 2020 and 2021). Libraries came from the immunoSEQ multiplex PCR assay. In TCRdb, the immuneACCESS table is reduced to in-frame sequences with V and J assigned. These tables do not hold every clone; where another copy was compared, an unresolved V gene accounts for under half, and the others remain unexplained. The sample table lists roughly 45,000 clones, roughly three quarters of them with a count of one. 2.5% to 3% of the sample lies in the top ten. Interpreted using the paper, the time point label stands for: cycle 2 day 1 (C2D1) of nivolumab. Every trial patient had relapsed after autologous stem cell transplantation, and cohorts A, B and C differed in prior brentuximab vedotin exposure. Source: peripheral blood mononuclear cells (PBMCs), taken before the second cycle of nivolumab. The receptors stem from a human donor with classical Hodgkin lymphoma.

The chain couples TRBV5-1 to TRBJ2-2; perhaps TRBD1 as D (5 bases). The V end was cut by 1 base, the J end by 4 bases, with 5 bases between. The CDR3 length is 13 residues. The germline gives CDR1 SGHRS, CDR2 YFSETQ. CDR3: CASSLQGTGELFF. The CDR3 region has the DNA TGCGCCAGCAGCTTGCAGGGCACCGGGGAGCTGTTTTTT.

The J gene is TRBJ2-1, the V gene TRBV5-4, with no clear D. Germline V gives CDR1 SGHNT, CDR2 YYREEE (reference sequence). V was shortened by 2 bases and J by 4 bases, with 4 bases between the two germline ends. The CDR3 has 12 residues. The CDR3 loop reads CASSLMYNEQFF. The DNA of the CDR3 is TGTGCCAGCAGCTTAATGTACAATGAGCAGTTCTTC. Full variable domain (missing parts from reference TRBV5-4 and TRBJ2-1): ETGVTQSPTHLIKTRGQQVTLRCSSQSGHNTVSWYQQALGQGPQFIFQYYREEENGRGNFPPRFSGLQFPNYSSELNVNALELDDSALYLCASSLMYNEQFFGPGTRLTVL.

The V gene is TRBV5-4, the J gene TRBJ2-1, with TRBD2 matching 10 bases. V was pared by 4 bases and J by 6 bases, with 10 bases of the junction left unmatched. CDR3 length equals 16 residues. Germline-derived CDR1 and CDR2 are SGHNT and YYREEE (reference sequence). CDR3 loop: CASSRQLAGSSNEQFF. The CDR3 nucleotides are TGTGCCAGCAGCCGACAACTAGCGGGGAGTAGCAATGAGCAGTTCTTC.

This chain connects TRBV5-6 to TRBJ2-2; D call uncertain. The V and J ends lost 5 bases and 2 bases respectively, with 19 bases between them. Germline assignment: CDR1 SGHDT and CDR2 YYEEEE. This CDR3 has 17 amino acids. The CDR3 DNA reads TGTGCCAGCAGACCGGGCGGCAGGTATCGAAACACCGGGGAGCTGTTTTTT. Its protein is CASRPGGRYRNTGELFF.

CDR3 nucleotide sequence: TGTGCCAGCAGAGATGTTGGCTACACCTTC. Amino acids: CASRDVGYTF. The rearrangement uses TRBV2 and TRBJ1-2; D is ambiguous. Looked up from germline, CDR1 is SNHLY and CDR2 is FYNNEI. Trimming left V 6 bases short and J 7 bases short, with 6 bases between. The CDR3 length is 10 residues.